What follows are 4 T cell receptor beta chains derived from one specimen sequenced in a study of blood T cell repertoires in COVID-19. The repertoire was sequenced with immunoSEQ multiplex PCR; TCRdb's copy has only in-frame clones and lacks some. The sample contains 66,000 or so clones, around 77% of which appear only once. Sequenced sample: peripheral blood. The receptors were sampled from a human donor in a cohort sampled during active COVID-19.

The J gene is TRBJ2-7, the V gene TRBV6-2 or TRBV6-3; 10 bases are a match to TRBD2. The V segment lost 5 bases and the J segment 6 bases; nucleotides outside the gene matches: 10. From germline, CDR1 is MNHEY and CDR2 SVGEGT. The CDR3 runs to 15 residues. The CDR3 is CASSHQREGRFEQYF. CDR3 DNA sequence: TGTGCCAGCAGTCACCAGCGGGAGGGCCGGTTCGAGCAGTACTTC.

In this sample, this clone turned up once. The chain is built from TRBV21-1 and TRBJ2-2; the table's D call of TRBD2 was not tested on the DNA. TRBV21-1 is a pseudogene locus. The CDR3 is 19 residues long. Written as DNA, the CDR3 is TGTGCCAGCAGCATACCCGGACTAGCGGCCGTCCCCCTTACCGGGGAGCTGTTTTTT. Protein sequence: CASSIPGLAAVPLTGELFF.

V gene TRBV11-2 combines with J gene TRBJ2-3; TRBD2 matches at 9 bases. The CDR3 covers 15 residues. The ends lost 5 bases at V and 1 base at J; junction bases unmatched: 4. Looked up from germline, CDR1 is SGHAT and CDR2 is FQNNGV. CDR3 DNA: TGTGCCAGCAGCCTCCGGACTAGCGGCACAGATACGCAGTATTTT. Translation: CASSLRTSGTDTQYF.

The chain carries TRBV30 and TRBJ2-7; D ambiguous. Per the germline V gene, CDR1 is GTSNPN and CDR2 is SVGIG (reference sequence). V lost 2 bases and J lost 2, with 10 bases in between. The CDR3 extends over 13 amino acids. Written as DNA, the CDR3 is TGTGCCTGGAGTAGTCCGAGAGCCTACGAGCAGTACTTC. Translating gives CAWSSPRAYEQYF.